These 23 T cell receptor beta chains were all obtained from the same sample, sequenced in a study of T-cell memory formation after mild COVID-19. TCRdb called the 5' RACE reads again in MiXCR, with one record for every CDR3 protein. The repertoire consists of some 270,000 distinct CDR3 sequences, with approximately 15% occurring once and the leading ten covering 2.1%. Sequencing input: PBMCs or a T cell subset sorted from them (not recorded which). Receptors originate from an adult woman who had mild COVID-19 (a few samples of this study predate the infection). Cell type and time point are not known.

This clonotype has more than one count but fewer than ten. This sequence joins TRBV9 and TRBJ1-6, with a possible D match to TRBD1 (5 bases). The CDR3 covers 14 residues. V was pared by 2 bases and J by 10 bases, with 13 bases between. Per germline, CDR1 SGDLS and CDR2 YYNGEE. DNA for the CDR3: TGTGCCAGCAGCGTCGGGGGAGGGAAATCACCCCTCCACTTT. This sequence encodes CASSVGGGKSPLHF.

This clonotype was counted between two and nine times. The chain links TRBV5-5 to TRBJ1-1; perhaps TRBD1 as D (6 bases). The germline CDR1 and CDR2 sequences are SGHKS and YYEKEE (reference sequence). CDR3 length equals 15 residues. Trimming took 1 base from V and 1 from J, leaving 11 bases between them. The CDR3 sequence is CASSLRTAPNTEAFF. The CDR3 coding sequence is TGTGCCAGCAGCTTGAGGACAGCGCCGAACACTGAAGCTTTCTTT.

This clonotype was counted many times. This rearrangement joins TRBV5-5 to TRBJ1-6, with 7 bases that match TRBD1. The germline CDR1 and CDR2 sequences are SGHKS and YYEKEE (reference sequence). The J segment lost 5 bases and the V segment lost 3 bases, leaving 5 bases of the junction unmatched. This CDR3 comprises 15 residues. Here the CDR3 reads CASSSGTEHNSPLHF. In DNA form, the CDR3 reads TGTGCCAGCAGCTCTGGGACAGAGCATAATTCACCCCTCCACTTT.

This clonotype has more than one count but fewer than ten. CDR3 nucleotide sequence: TGTGCCAGCAGCTTAGGAGCGGGGGTGCCCTACAATGAGCAGTTCTTC. Amino acids: CASSLGAGVPYNEQFF. The rearrangement links TRBV7-9 to TRBJ2-1; 8 bases match TRBD2. The V segment lost 1 base and the J segment 2 bases; nucleotides outside the gene matches: 4. The CDR3 sequence is 16 residues long. Germline CDR1 and CDR2: SEHNR and FQNEAQ (reference sequence).

The chain recombines TRBV12-3 or TRBV12-4 with TRBJ1-2; a possible D gene is TRBD1 (5 bases). The ends were cut back, 10 bases at V and 4 bases at J, with 19 bases in the middle. The CDR3 spans 14 residues. The CDR3 DNA follows: TGTGCCATCAACCGACGTCTGGGGGGCTATGGCTACACCTTC. Protein: CAINRRLGGYGYTF.

The CDR3 region is CSASWAGRVVEQFF. In DNA, the CDR3 is TGCAGTGCTAGTTGGGCCGGAAGGGTAGTAGAGCAGTTCTTC. This chain links TRBV20-1 with TRBJ2-1; D gene unclear. CDR1 DFQATT and CDR2 SNEGSKA come from the germline V gene (reference sequence). Trimming shortened V by 3 bases and J by 10 bases, and 19 bases separated the two germline ends. The CDR3 totals 14 residues.

This clonotype was observed a few times. The V gene is TRBV20-1, the J gene TRBJ2-3; 7 bases fit TRBD2. Looked up from germline, CDR1 is DFQATT and CDR2 is SNEGSKA (reference sequence). J was trimmed by 4 bases and V by 1 base; bases with no gene match: 11. The CDR3 is made up of 16 amino acids. CDR3 region: CSARVWGSGTPDTQYF. CDR3 nucleotides: TGCAGTGCTAGAGTCTGGGGAAGCGGGACTCCAGATACGCAGTATTTT.

In this sample, this clonotype turned up a few times. One end of the junction does not line up with germline, which may come from a read error. V usage is TRBV20-1 and J usage is TRBJ2-7; the D gene could be TRBD1 or TRBD2 (5 bases each). Looked up from germline, CDR1 is DFQATT and CDR2 is SNEGSKA (reference sequence). The CDR3 is 11 residues long. Written as DNA, the CDR3 is TGCAGTGCGAGAGAGAGGGGAATGCAGTACTTC. This codes for CSARERGMQYF.

For the CDR3, the DNA is TGTGCCAGCAGTTACGCACCAAGGACAGGGCAAAGGGGGACCCAGTACTTC. Residues: CASSYAPRTGQRGTQYF. The V and J genes are TRBV6-6 and TRBJ2-5; TRBD1 agrees at 8 bases. Trimming at V came to 2 bases and at J to 7 bases, leaving 15 bases not matched to a gene. The CDR3 length is 17 residues. Germline CDR1 MNHNY, CDR2 SVGAGI (reference sequence).

At least ten counts were recorded for this clonotype. The rearrangement joins TRBV5-6 to TRBJ2-7; TRBD2 aligns across 13 bases. V lost 5 bases and J lost 1; bases outside the gene matches: 6. Germline-derived CDR1 and CDR2 are SGHDT and YYEEEE. This CDR3 contains 16 residues. The CDR3 here is CASSFPGLAGSYEQYF. CDR3 DNA: TGTGCCAGCAGTTTTCCGGGACTAGCGGGATCCTACGAGCAGTACTTC.

This clonotype has a handful of counts. The chain links TRBV19 to TRBJ1-1; possible D gene TRBD1, 5 bases. The CDR3 covers 15 residues. Per the germline V gene, CDR1 is LNHDA and CDR2 is SQIVND (reference sequence). The V gene lost 3 bases and the J gene lost 0 bases, with 11 bases spanning the gap. The CDR3 DNA is TGTGCCAGTAGTATTTCGGGACGGTTGAACACTGAAGCTTTCTTT. Translated: CASSISGRLNTEAFF.

The rearrangement links TRBV5-1 to TRBJ1-2; D is unclear. Germline values: CDR1 SGHRS, CDR2 YFSETQ. The CDR3 covers 14 residues. The V end was cut by 0 bases, the J end by 5 bases, with 11 bases between. CDR3 DNA: TGCGCCAGCAGCTTGGCCGGCGGGGAATATGGCTACACCTTC. Translating it yields CASSLAGGEYGYTF.

This clonotype turned up a few times. The chain has TRBV5-1 and TRBJ2-3; TRBD1 matches 7 bases. The CDR3 spans 14 residues. Trimming took 4 bases from V and 3 from J; bases not matched to a gene: 5. CDR1 SGHRS and CDR2 YFSETQ come from the germline V gene. The CDR3 loop is CASSDPGQTDTQYF. Written as DNA, the CDR3 is TGCGCCAGCAGCGACCCGGGACAGACAGATACGCAGTATTTT.

This chain joins TRBV5-1 and TRBJ2-5; D gene ambiguous. The CDR3 has 14 residues. Trimming stripped 4 bases from V and 1 base from J, with 11 bases between. The germline gives CDR1 SGHRS, CDR2 YFSETQ. The CDR3 DNA is TGCGCCAGCAGCCGCCGGCCGGTCCAAGAGACCCAGTACTTC. Protein sequence: CASSRRPVQETQYF.

This clonotype was counted only a few times. This chain connects TRBV12-3 or TRBV12-4 to TRBJ1-5, with TRBD1 matching over 8 bases. The junction had 16 bases not matched to a gene; V was cut back by 2 bases and J by 4 bases. The CDR3 contains 19 residues. CDR3 protein: CASSLFSGQGSRRNQPQHF. The CDR3 nucleotides are TGTGCCAGCAGTTTATTCTCAGGACAGGGCTCCCGAAGGAATCAGCCCCAGCATTTT.

This clonotype showed up just a few times. The CDR3 coding sequence is TGCAGTGCTATCCGTGGGACCTCCTACGAGCAGTACTTC. This sequence encodes CSAIRGTSYEQYF. This sequence joins TRBV20-1 and TRBJ2-7; the D call may be TRBD1 or TRBD2 (5 bases each). Germline CDR1 reads DFQATT; CDR2 reads SNEGSKA (reference sequence). The CDR3 runs 13 residues. Between the trimmed V and J ends, which lost 4 bases and 0 bases, there was a span of 10 bases.

This chain uses TRBV7-2 with TRBJ2-2; D remains ambiguous. V was clipped by 2 bases and J by 0 bases, with 7 bases between them. Germline values: CDR1 SGHTA, CDR2 FQGNSA. This CDR3 comprises 15 residues. The DNA of the CDR3 is TGTGCCAGCAGCTTACGGCGGTCGAACACCGGGGAGCTGTTTTTT. Amino acid sequence: CASSLRRSNTGELFF.

There are many counts of this clonotype. The V and J genes are TRBV6-4 and TRBJ2-7, with TRBD2 identical over 7 bases. CDR1 is MRHNA, CDR2 SNTAGT, per germline. The CDR3 length is 16 residues. V dropped 7 bases and J dropped 4; count of bases not matched to a gene: 16. The CDR3 region has the DNA TGTGCCAGCACAACTCATCTAGCGGAGAGACTTTACGAGCAGTACTTC. This encodes CASTTHLAERLYEQYF.

This clonotype was observed a few times. The CDR3 coding sequence is TGTGCCAGCAGCTTTGGCGTAGCGGGGGGCTCCTACGAGCAGTACTTC. Amino acids: CASSFGVAGGSYEQYF. V is TRBV7-6 and J is TRBJ2-7; TRBD2 matches at 10 bases. The CDR3 is 16 amino acids. Per the germline V gene, CDR1 is SGHVS and CDR2 is FNYEAQ. The junction had 5 bases not matched to a gene; V was cut back by 3 bases and J by 0 bases.

The chain combines TRBV7-9 with TRBJ1-1; a possible D gene is TRBD1 (5 bases). Germline CDR1 SEHNR, CDR2 FQNEAQ (reference sequence). The V end was cut by 7 bases, the J end by 0 bases, with 18 bases between. The CDR3 totals 16 residues. DNA of the CDR3: TGTGCCAGCAAACGAGAGGGGTTAGGCGTGAACACTGAAGCTTTCTTT. It yields the protein CASKREGLGVNTEAFF.

This clonotype was recorded many times. V usage is TRBV9 and J usage is TRBJ2-5, with D unclear. The germline V and J ends were trimmed by 0 bases and 1 base, with 10 bases remaining between them. Germline lookup yields CDR1 SGDLS and CDR2 YYNGEE. The CDR3 is made up of 15 amino acids. CDR3 protein: CASSVALQIQETQYF. CDR3 sequence (DNA): TGTGCCAGCAGCGTAGCTCTGCAGATCCAAGAGACCCAGTACTTC.

The chain links TRBV15 to TRBJ2-5; 9 nucleotides match TRBD2. Unmatched junction bases numbered 8, after V lost 0 bases and J lost 9 bases. Germline CDR1 is LNHNV and CDR2 is YYDKDF (reference sequence). The CDR3 totals 15 residues. The CDR3 loop reads CATSRDRKGGGAQYF. The CDR3 bases are TGTGCCACCAGCAGAGATCGAAAGGGCGGGGGGGCCCAGTACTTC.

This clonotype was observed once. This chain links TRBV10-3 with TRBJ1-1; D is possibly TRBD1 (6 bases). Germline values: CDR1 ENHRY, CDR2 SYGVKD. This CDR3 has 14 residues. V was clipped by 6 bases and J by 0 bases, with 11 bases between them. This chain's CDR3 is CAISPDRMNTEAFF. The CDR3 DNA is TGTGCCATCAGCCCGGACAGAATGAACACTGAAGCTTTCTTT.